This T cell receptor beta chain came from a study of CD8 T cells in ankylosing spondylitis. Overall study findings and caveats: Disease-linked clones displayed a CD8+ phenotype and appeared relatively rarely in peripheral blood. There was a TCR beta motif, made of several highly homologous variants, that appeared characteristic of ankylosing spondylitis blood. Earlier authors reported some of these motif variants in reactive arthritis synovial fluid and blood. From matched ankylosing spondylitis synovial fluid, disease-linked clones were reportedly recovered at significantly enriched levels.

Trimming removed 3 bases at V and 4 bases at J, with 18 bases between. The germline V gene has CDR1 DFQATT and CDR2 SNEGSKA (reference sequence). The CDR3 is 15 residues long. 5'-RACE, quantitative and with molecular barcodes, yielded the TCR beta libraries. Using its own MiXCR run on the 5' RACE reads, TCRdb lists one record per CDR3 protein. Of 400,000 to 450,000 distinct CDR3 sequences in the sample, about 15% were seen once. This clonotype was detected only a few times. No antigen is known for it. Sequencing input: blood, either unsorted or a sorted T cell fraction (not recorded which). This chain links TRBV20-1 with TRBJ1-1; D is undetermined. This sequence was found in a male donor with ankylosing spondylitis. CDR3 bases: TGCAGTGCTAGCCCCCCGGGCCAATCTTTCACTGAAGCTTTCTTT. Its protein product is CSASPPGQSFTEAFF.